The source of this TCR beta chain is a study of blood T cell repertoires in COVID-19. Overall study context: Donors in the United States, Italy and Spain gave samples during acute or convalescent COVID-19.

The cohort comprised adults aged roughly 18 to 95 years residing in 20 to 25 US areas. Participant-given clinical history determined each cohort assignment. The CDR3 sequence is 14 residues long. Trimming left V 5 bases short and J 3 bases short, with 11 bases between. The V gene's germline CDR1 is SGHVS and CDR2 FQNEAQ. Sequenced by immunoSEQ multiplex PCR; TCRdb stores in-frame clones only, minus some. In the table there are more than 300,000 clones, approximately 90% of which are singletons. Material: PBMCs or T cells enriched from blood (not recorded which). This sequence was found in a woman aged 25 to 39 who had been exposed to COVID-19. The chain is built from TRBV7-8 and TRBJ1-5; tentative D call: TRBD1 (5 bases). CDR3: CASSQTENNQPQHF. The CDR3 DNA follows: TGTGCCAGCAGCCAGACAGAGAACAATCAGCCCCAGCATTTT.